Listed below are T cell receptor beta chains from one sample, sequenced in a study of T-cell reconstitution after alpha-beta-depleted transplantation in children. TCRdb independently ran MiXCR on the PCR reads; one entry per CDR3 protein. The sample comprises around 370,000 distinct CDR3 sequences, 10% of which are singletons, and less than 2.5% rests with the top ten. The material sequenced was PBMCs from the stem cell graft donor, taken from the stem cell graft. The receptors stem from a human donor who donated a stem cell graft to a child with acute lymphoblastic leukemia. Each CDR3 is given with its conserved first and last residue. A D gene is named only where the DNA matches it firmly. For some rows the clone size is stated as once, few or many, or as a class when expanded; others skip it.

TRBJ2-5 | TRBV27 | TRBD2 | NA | CASSSWTSGRLEETQYF | TGTGCCAGCAGTTCGTGGACTAGCGGGCGATTGGAAGAGACCCAGTACTTC
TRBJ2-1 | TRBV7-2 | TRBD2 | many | CASSRGLAGGNEQFF | TGTGCCAGCAGCCGGGGACTAGCGGGTGGCAATGAGCAGTTCTTC
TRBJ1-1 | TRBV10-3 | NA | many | CAIRQAVGEAFF | TGTGCCATCAGGCAGGCAGTAGGTGAAGCTTTCTTT
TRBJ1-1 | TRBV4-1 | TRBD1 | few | CASSQDRVVGTEAFF | TGCGCCAGCAGCCAGGACAGGGTTGTAGGCACTGAAGCTTTCTTT
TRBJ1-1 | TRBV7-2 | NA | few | CASSLAHTKNTEAFF | TGTGCCAGCAGCTTAGCGCACACTAAGAACACTGAAGCTTTCTTT
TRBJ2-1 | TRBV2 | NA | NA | CASTPGVSRIPRNEQFF | TGTGCCAGCACCCCCGGGGTTAGCCGCATTCCCCGCAATGAGCAGTTCTTC
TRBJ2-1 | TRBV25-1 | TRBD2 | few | CASSSSLAGGKYNEQFF | TGTGCCAGCAGTTCGAGCCTAGCGGGAGGTAAATACAATGAGCAGTTCTTC
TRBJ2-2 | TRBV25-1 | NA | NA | CASRQGGTTGELFF | TGTGCCAGCAGACAGGGAGGGACCACCGGGGAGCTGTTTTTT
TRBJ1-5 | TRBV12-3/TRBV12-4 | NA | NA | CASSFRDTNQPQHF | TGTGCCAGCAGTTTCAGGGATACCAATCAGCCCCAGCATTTT
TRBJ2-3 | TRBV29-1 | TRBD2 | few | CSVEEGPSGRADTQYF | TGCAGCGTTGAAGAAGGGCCTAGCGGGAGGGCCGATACGCAGTATTTT
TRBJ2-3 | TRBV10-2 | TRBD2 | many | CASSQTSGTDTQYF | TGCGCCAGCAGCCAAACTAGCGGCACAGATACGCAGTATTTT
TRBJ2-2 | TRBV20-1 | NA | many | CSARNSDTGELFF | TGCAGTGCTAGGAACAGTGACACCGGGGAGCTGTTTTTT
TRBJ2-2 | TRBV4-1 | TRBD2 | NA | CASSQETSEVGELFF | TGCGCCAGCAGCCAAGAAACTAGCGAGGTCGGGGAGCTGTTTTTT
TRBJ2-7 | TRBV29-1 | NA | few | CSVEDQGKWQYF | TGCAGCGTTGAAGATCAAGGGAAGTGGCAGTACTTC
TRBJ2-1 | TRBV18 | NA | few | CASSPRRRDPYNEQFF | TGTGCCAGCTCACCTCGGCGGCGGGACCCCTACAATGAGCAGTTCTTC
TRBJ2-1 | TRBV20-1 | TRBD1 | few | CNLDRGINEQFF | TGCAACCTGGACAGGGGTATCAATGAGCAGTTCTTC
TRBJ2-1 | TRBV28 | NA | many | CASSLGQEQFF | TGTGCCAGCAGTCTGGGACAAGAGCAGTTCTTC
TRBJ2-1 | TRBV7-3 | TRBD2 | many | CASSPGTSGRAGIGNEQFF | TGTGCCAGCAGCCCCGGGACTAGCGGGAGGGCGGGGATAGGTAATGAGCAGTTCTTC
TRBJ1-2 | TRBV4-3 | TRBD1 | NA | CASSQGDSNYGYTF | TGCGCCAGCAGCCAAGGGGACAGTAACTATGGCTACACCTTC
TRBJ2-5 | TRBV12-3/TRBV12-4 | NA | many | CASSLSGVQTQYF | TGTGCCAGCAGTTTATCAGGGGTCCAGACCCAGTACTTC
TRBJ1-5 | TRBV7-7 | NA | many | CASSSGENQPQHF | TGTGCTAGCAGCTCAGGAGAAAATCAGCCCCAGCATTTT
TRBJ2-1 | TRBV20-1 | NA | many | CSARDDRGLGEQFF | TGCAGTGCTAGAGATGATCGGGGCCTCGGGGAGCAGTTCTTC
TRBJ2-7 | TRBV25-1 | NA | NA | CASSDWAPGEQYF | TGTGCCAGCAGTGATTGGGCCCCGGGTGAGCAGTACTTC
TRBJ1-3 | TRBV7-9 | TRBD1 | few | CASSLPPGQQNTIYF | TGTGCCAGCAGCTTACCCCCGGGACAGCAAAACACCATATATTTT
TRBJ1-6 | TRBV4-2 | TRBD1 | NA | CASSLQGAQGSSPLHF | TGTGCCAGCAGCCTACAGGGGGCGCAGGGTAGTTCACCCCTCCACTTT
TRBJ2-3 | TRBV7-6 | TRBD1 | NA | CASSFRQGRGTDTQYF | TGTGCCAGCAGCTTCCGACAGGGACGGGGCACAGATACGCAGTATTTT
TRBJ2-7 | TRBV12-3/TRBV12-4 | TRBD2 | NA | CASSLRGGRAYEQYF | TGTGCCAGCAGTTTAAGGGGCGGGAGGGCCTACGAGCAGTACTTC
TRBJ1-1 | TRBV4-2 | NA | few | CASSGWTDNDAFF | TGTGCCAGCAGCGGATGGACAGACAACGATGCTTTCTTT
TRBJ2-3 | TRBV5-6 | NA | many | CASSATVTDTQYF | TGTGCCAGCAGCGCGACAGTCACAGATACGCAGTATTTT
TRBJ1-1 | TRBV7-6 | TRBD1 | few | CASSLNRQGRTFF | TGTGCCAGCAGCTTAAATCGACAGGGTCGGACTTTCTTT
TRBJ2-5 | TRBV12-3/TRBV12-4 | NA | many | CASSLGERRLQETQYF | TGTGCCAGCAGTTTAGGTGAGCGGAGACTCCAAGAGACCCAGTACTTC
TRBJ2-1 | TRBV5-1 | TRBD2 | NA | CASSLRTSGTTDEQFF | TGCGCCAGCAGCCTTCGGACTAGCGGGACTACGGATGAGCAGTTCTTC
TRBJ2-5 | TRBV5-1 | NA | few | CASSLLPGGETQYF | TGCGCCAGCAGCTTGCTGCCCGGCGGGGAGACCCAGTACTTC
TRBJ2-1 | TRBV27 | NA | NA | CASSLISGPYNEQFF | TGTGCCAGCAGTTTAATCAGCGGCCCTTACAATGAGCAGTTCTTC
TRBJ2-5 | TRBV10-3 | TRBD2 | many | CAISPRAGGIQETQYF | TGTGCCATCAGCCCTAGAGCGGGAGGGATCCAAGAGACCCAGTACTTC
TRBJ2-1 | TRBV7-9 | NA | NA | CASSPPRDPGLFF | TGTGCCAGCAGCCCCCCCCGGGACCCCGGATTGTTCTTC
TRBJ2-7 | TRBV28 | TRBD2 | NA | CAIGGGNYEQYF | TGTGCCATCGGCGGGGGTAACTACGAGCAGTACTTC